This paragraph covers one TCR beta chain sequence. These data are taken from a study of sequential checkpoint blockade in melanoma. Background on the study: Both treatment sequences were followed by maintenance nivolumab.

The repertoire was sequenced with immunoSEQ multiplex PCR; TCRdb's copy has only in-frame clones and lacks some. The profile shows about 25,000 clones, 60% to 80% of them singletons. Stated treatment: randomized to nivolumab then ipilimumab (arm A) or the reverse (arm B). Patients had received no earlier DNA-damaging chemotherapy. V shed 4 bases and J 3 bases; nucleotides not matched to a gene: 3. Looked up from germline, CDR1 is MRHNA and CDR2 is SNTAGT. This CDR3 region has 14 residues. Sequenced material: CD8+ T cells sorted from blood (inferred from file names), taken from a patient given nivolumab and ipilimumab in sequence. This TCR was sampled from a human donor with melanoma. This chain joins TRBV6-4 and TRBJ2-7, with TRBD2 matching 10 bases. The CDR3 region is CASSGGLAFYEQYF. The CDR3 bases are TGTGCCAGCAGTGGGGGACTAGCGTTCTACGAGCAGTACTTC.